The 18 T cell receptor beta chains below were found in one sample sequenced in a study of T cells after yellow fever vaccination. TCRdb re-analysed the 5' RACE reads in MiXCR, keeping a single row per CDR3 protein. The profile shows some 600,000 distinct CDR3 sequences, about a sixth of them singletons. The material sequenced was PBMCs, taken more than 4 days after the first yellow fever vaccination. These receptors were collected from a man between 18 and 35 years old who received the YFV17D yellow fever vaccine.

This clonotype was counted only a few times. The rearrangement links TRBV5-1 to TRBJ2-3, with 8 positions matching TRBD1. Unmatched junction bases numbered 2, after V lost 0 bases and J lost 5 bases. This CDR3 is 14 amino acids long. CDR1 and CDR2 (germline): SGHRS, YFSETQ. In DNA, the CDR3 is TGCGCCAGCAGCTTGGGACAGGGGAAAGATACGCAGTATTTT. It specifies CASSLGQGKDTQYF.

This clonotype was picked up many times. J is TRBJ2-7 and V is TRBV27; D is unclear. This CDR3 has 13 amino acids. V lost 3 bases to trimming and J lost 2 bases, with 8 bases between them. Germline lookup yields CDR1 MNHEY and CDR2 SMNVEV (reference sequence). The CDR3 nucleotides read TGTGCCAGCAGTTTTGGGCGGACCTACGAGCAGTACTTC. Encoded protein: CASSFGRTYEQYF.

This clonotype was seen more than once but under ten times. V gene TRBV11-2 combines with J gene TRBJ2-2; weak D call: TRBD1 (5 bases). In germline, CDR1 is SGHAT, CDR2 FQNNGV. The germline V and J ends were trimmed by 4 bases and 5 bases, with 11 bases remaining between them. CDR3 length: 14 amino acids. CDR3 region: CASSSRQRTGELFF. Written as DNA, the CDR3 is TGTGCCAGCAGCTCAAGACAGCGTACCGGGGAGCTGTTTTTT.

This chain connects TRBV7-2 to TRBJ1-2; D gene ambiguous. Deletions cut 5 bases from V and 4 bases from J, with 14 bases between. The CDR3 covers 14 residues. In germline, CDR1 is SGHTA, CDR2 FQGNSA. CDR3 nucleotide sequence: TGTGCCAGCAGCCCCAGGCAAACCCTCTATGGCTACACCTTC. This translates into CASSPRQTLYGYTF.

The V gene is TRBV12-5, the J gene TRBJ1-1; no firm D call. Germline assignment: CDR1 LGHNT and CDR2 FRNRAP. This CDR3 spans 12 amino acids. The V gene lost 1 base and the J gene lost 6 bases, with 6 bases spanning the gap. The CDR3 coding sequence is TGTGCTAGTGGTTTGGAAGGTCCTGAAGCTTTCTTT. Protein: CASGLEGPEAFF.

This sequence joins TRBV7-6 and TRBJ2-7; 8 positions agree with TRBD2. With 2 bases clipped from V and 6 bases from J, the junction kept 0 bases outside the gene matches. Germline assignment: CDR1 SGHVS and CDR2 FNYEAQ. The CDR3 consists of 12 residues. The CDR3 here is CASSLLAGEQYV. The CDR3 region has the DNA TGTGCCAGCAGCTTACTAGCGGGCGAGCAGTACGTC.

The chain is built from TRBV7-3 and TRBJ2-3; D possibly corresponds to TRBD2 (5 bases). The CDR3 has 13 amino acids. Germline V gene lookup returns CDR1 SGHTA and CDR2 FQGTGA. Trimming took 1 base from V and 5 from J, leaving 7 bases between them. Here the CDR3 reads CASSLIAIDTQYF. CDR3 sequence (DNA): TGTGCCAGCAGCTTAATAGCGATAGATACGCAGTATTTT. The full variable domain, in which reference TRBV7-3 and TRBJ2-3 provide the parts outside the CDR3, is GAGVSQTPSNKVTEKGKYVELRCDPISGHTALYWYRQSLGQGPEFLIYFQGTGAADDSGLPNDRFFAVRPEGSVSTLKIQRTERGDSAVYLCASSLIAIDTQYFGPGTRLTVL.

The chain joins TRBV19 to TRBJ1-5; a possible D gene is TRBD1 (5 bases). V lost 3 bases, J lost 0 bases, and 12 bases lay in between. This CDR3 has 16 amino acids. Germline-derived CDR1 and CDR2 are LNHDA and SQIVND (reference sequence). The CDR3 protein is CASSMGVQISNQPQHF. The CDR3 nucleotides read TGTGCCAGTAGTATGGGGGTACAGATTAGCAATCAGCCCCAGCATTTT. The whole variable domain, filled in from reference TRBV19 and TRBJ1-5, reads DGGITQSPKYLFRKEGQNVTLSCEQNLNHDAMYWYRQDPGQGLRLIYYSQIVNDFQKGDIAEGYSVSREKKESFPLTVTSAQKNPTAFYLCASSMGVQISNQPQHFGDGTRLSIL.

This clonotype was found a few times. The genes are TRBV6-5 and TRBJ1-4; D is uncertain. CDR1 and CDR2 (germline): MNHEY, SVGAGI. Trimming cost V 4 bases and J 8 bases, with 20 bases left between them. The CDR3 has 16 amino acids. The CDR3, as DNA: TGTGCCAGCAGTTCCCCCGCGGACGGACTCGGAGAAAAACTGTTTTTT. Translation gives CASSSPADGLGEKLFF.

This clonotype has only a few counts. V usage is TRBV24-1 and J usage is TRBJ2-7; D uncertain. Germline lookup yields CDR1 KGHDR and CDR2 SFDVKD. Trimming shortened V by 3 bases and J by 1 base, and 27 bases separated the two germline ends. The CDR3 extends over 20 amino acids. CDR3 sequence reads: CATSDPCPDAIHVASYEQYV. The CDR3 nucleotides are TGTGCCACCAGTGATCCCTGTCCGGATGCCATACACGTTGCTTCCTACGAGCAGTACGTC.

This chain links TRBV6-4 with TRBJ2-5; TRBD2 might be the D (7 bases). This CDR3 comprises 16 residues. V lost 5 bases and J 0 bases, leaving 16 bases between the germline ends. Germline V gives CDR1 MRHNA, CDR2 SNTAGT. Written as DNA, the CDR3 is TGTGCCAGCAGTCCCCCCGGGGGGCTGGACCAAGAGACCCAGTACTTC. It translates to CASSPPGGLDQETQYF.

The chain has TRBV5-1 and TRBJ2-7; 8 bases are shared with TRBD1. Losses at the gene ends were 4 bases for V and 3 bases for J; bases not matched to a gene: 9. CDR3 length equals 15 residues. Germline CDR1 is SGHRS and CDR2 is YFSETQ. The CDR3 coding sequence is TGCGCCAGCAGCGTCGGACAGGGAGAATACTACGAGCAGTACTTC. Protein product: CASSVGQGEYYEQYF.

CDR3: CASSPRTYEQYF. As DNA, the CDR3 is TGTGCCAGCAGCCCCCGGACCTACGAGCAGTACTTC. J is TRBJ2-7 and V is TRBV7-9; the D is unclear. Deletions cut 5 bases from V and 2 bases from J, with 7 bases between. The CDR3 contains 12 residues. CDR1 and CDR2 (germline): SEHNR, FQNEAQ (reference sequence).

This clonotype was seen more than once but under ten times. The chain joins TRBV6-1 to TRBJ2-6, with no clear D. CDR1 is MNHNS, CDR2 SASEGT, per germline. CDR3 length equals 15 residues. Trimming shortened V by 7 bases and J by 0 bases, and 10 bases separated the two germline ends. The DNA for the CDR3 is TGTGCCAGCACCTTAGGGTCCTCTGGGGCCAACGTCCTGACTTTC. Residues: CASTLGSSGANVLTF.

The V and J genes are TRBV11-3 and TRBJ2-1, with 8 bases fitting TRBD2. After removal of 0 bases from V and 5 bases from J, the junction contained 3 bases not matched to a gene. The CDR3 covers 15 residues. Germline V gives CDR1 SGHNT, CDR2 YENEEA. CDR3 nucleotides: TGTGCCAGCAGCTTAGAAGGGACTAGTCACAATGAGCAGTTCTTC. As protein: CASSLEGTSHNEQFF.

The gene calls are TRBV7-3 and TRBJ1-5; the D gene is possibly TRBD1 (5 bases). Trimming took off 10 bases at V and 9 bases at J, with 10 bases between the two ends. The germline V gene encodes CDR1 SGHTA and CDR2 FQGTGA. The CDR3 is made up of 10 amino acids. The chain's CDR3 is CAIGGGPQHF. The CDR3 coding sequence is TGTGCCATCGGGGGAGGGCCCCAGCATTTT. Full variable domain (missing parts from reference TRBV7-3 and TRBJ1-5): GAGVSQTPSNKVTEKGKYVELRCDPISGHTALYWYRQSLGQGPEFLIYFQGTGAADDSGLPNDRFFAVRPEGSVSTLKIQRTERGDSAVYLCAIGGGPQHFGDGTRLSIL.

V gene TRBV5-5 combines with J gene TRBJ2-1, with TRBD1 matching 12 bases. The CDR3 has 15 amino acids. V was pared by 3 bases and J by 8 bases, with 6 bases of the junction left unmatched. Germline CDR1 reads SGHKS; CDR2 reads YYEKEE (reference sequence). CDR3 DNA sequence: TGTGCCAGCAGCTCGCCGGGACAGGGGGCATATGAGCAGTTCTTC. Amino acids: CASSSPGQGAYEQFF.

This clonotype was detected only a few times. This sequence joins TRBV20-1 and TRBJ2-5; D remains unclear. CDR3 length equals 11 residues. Trimming took 3 bases from V and 5 from J, leaving 7 bases between them. Per germline, CDR1 DFQATT and CDR2 SNEGSKA (reference sequence). The CDR3 region has the DNA TGCAGTGCTAGTCTTTGGGAGACCCAGTACTTC. This codes for CSASLWETQYF.